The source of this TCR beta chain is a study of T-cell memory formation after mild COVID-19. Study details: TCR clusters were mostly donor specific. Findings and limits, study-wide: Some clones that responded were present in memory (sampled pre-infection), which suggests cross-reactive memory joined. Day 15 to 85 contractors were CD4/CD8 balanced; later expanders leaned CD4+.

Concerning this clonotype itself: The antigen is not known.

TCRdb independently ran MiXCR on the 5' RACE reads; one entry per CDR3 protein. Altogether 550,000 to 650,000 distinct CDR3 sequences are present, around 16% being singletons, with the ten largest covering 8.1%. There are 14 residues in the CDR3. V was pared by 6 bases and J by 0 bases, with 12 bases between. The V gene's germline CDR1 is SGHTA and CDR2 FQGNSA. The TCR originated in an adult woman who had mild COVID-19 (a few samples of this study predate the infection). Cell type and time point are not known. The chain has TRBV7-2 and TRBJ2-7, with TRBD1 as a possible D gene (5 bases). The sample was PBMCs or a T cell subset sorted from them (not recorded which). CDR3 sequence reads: CASSHSGYSYEQYF. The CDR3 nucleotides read TGTGCCAGCAGTCATTCAGGGTACTCCTACGAGCAGTACTTC.